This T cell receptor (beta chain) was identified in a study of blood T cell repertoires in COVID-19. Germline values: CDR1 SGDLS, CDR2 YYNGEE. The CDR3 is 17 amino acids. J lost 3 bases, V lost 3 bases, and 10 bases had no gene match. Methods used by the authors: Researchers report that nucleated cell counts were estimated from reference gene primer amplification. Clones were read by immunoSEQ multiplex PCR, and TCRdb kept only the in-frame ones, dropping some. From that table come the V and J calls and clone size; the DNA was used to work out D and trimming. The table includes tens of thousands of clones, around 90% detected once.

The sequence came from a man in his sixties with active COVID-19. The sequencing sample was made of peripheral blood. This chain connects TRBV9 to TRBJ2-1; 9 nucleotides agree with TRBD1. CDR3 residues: CASSAGQGTENYNEQFF. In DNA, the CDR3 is TGTGCCAGCAGCGCCGGACAGGGGACGGAGAACTACAATGAGCAGTTCTTC. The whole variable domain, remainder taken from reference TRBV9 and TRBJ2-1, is DSGVTQTPKHLITATGQRVTLRCSPRSGDLSVYWYQQSLDQGLQFLIQYYNGEERAKGNILERFSAQQFPDLHSELNLSSLELGDSALYFCASSAGQGTENYNEQFFGPGTRLTVL.